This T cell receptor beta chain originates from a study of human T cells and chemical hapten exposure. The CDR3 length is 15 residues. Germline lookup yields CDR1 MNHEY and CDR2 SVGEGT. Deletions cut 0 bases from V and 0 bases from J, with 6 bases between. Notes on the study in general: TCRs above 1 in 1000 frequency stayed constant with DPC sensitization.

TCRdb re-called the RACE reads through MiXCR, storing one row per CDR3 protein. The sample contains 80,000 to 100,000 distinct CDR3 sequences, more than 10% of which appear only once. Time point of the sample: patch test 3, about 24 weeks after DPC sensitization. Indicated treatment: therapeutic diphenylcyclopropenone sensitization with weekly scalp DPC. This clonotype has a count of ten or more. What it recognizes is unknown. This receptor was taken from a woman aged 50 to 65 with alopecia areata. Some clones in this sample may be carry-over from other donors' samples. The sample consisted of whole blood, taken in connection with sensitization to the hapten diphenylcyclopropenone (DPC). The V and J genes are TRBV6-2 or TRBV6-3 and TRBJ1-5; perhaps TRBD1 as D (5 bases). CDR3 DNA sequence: TGTGCCAGCAGTTACTCGAGGGGTAGCAATCAGCCCCAGCATTTT. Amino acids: CASSYSRGSNQPQHF.